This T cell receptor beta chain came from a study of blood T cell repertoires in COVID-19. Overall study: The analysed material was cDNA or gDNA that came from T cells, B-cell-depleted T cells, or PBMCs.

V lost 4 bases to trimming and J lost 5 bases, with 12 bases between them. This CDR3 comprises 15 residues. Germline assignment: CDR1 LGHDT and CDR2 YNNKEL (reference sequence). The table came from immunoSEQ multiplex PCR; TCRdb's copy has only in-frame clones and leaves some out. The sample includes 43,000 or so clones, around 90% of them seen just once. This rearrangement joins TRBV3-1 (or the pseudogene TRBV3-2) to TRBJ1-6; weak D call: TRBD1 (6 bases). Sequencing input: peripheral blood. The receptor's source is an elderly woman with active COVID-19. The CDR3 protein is CASSRADSHNSPLHF. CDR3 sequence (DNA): TGTGCCAGCAGCCGCGCGGACAGTCATAATTCACCCCTCCACTTT.